Shown below are 27 T cell receptor beta chains from a single sample sequenced in a study of cytomegalovirus exposure and HLA in healthy donors. PCR involved 60 Vbeta and 13 Jbeta primers. The repertoire was sequenced with immunoSEQ multiplex PCR; TCRdb's copy has only in-frame clones and lacks some. The data show fewer than 300,000 clones, roughly 80% seen once. Sample: PBMCs. The source is a girl aged 2 to 10 in good health and CMV-seronegative.

This clone was recorded a few times. The chain combines TRBV10-1 with TRBJ2-3; TRBD2 agrees at 10 bases. The germline CDR1 and CDR2 sequences are WNHNN and SYGVQD (reference sequence). The CDR3 covers 16 residues. V lost 0 bases, J lost 8 bases, and 8 bases stayed unmatched. CDR3 DNA sequence: TGCGCCAGCAGTGAGTCGTCAAGCGGGAGGGCGGGTACGCAGTATTTT. Its translation: CASSESSSGRAGTQYF.

The chain carries TRBV5-1 and TRBJ2-3, with D unresolved. The CDR3 totals 16 residues. Germline V lookup: CDR1 SGHRS, CDR2 YFSETQ. Trimming took off 1 base at V and 1 base at J, with 13 bases between the two ends. This CDR3 reads CASSLFGGSRTDTQYF. The CDR3 DNA reads TGCGCCAGCAGCTTGTTCGGCGGAAGCCGCACAGATACGCAGTATTTT.

This chain uses TRBV4-1 with TRBJ2-1; D may be TRBD2 (6 bases). Germline values: CDR1 MGHRA, CDR2 YSYEKL. The CDR3 is made up of 15 amino acids. The ends were cut back, 0 bases at V and 6 bases at J, with 12 bases in the middle. The CDR3 nucleotides are TGCGCCAGCAGCCAAGATCTGCTAGCGAGCAATGAGCAGTTCTTC. Translation: CASSQDLLASNEQFF.

V is TRBV6-5 and J is TRBJ1-2; D ambiguous. CDR1 and CDR2 from the germline V gene are MNHEY and SVGAGI. With 5 bases removed from V and 3 bases from J, the gap between germline ends came to 16 bases. This CDR3 is 15 amino acids long. The CDR3 sequence: CASSPDMYLDYGYTF. The CDR3 DNA reads as TGTGCCAGCAGTCCTGACATGTACTTGGACTATGGCTACACCTTC.

CDR3 sequence: CASSHFPPPPRINQPQHF. Written as DNA, the CDR3 is TGTGCCAGCTCACACTTCCCACCTCCACCTCGAATCAATCAGCCCCAGCATTTT. The chain has TRBV18 and TRBJ1-5; D is unclear. The CDR3 totals 18 residues. In germline, CDR1 is KGHSH, CDR2 LQKENI. The V end was cut by 4 bases, the J end by 3 bases, with 22 bases between. Supplemented by reference TRBV18 and TRBJ1-5, the full variable domain reads NAGVMQNPRHLVRRRGQEARLRCSPMKGHSHVYWYRQLPEEGLKFMVYLQKENIIDESGMPKERFSAEFPKEGPSILRIQQVVRGDSAAYFCASSHFPPPPRINQPQHFGDGTRLSIL.

The rearrangement joins TRBV6-4 to TRBJ2-1, with TRBD2 as a possible D gene (6 bases). The CDR3 has 13 amino acids. Germline CDR1 and CDR2: MRHNA and SNTAGT. The V gene lost 7 bases and the J gene lost 4 bases, with 11 bases spanning the gap. Written as DNA, the CDR3 is TGTGCCAGCATCCGGGGGAGGTACAATGAGCAGTTCTTC. This gives the protein CASIRGRYNEQFF.

The rearrangement joins TRBV7-8 to TRBJ1-1; possibly TRBD1 for D (6 bases). Looked up from germline, CDR1 is SGHVS and CDR2 is FQNEAQ. V was clipped by 10 bases and J by 4 bases, with 22 bases between them. The CDR3 is 15 residues long. The DNA for the CDR3 is TGTGCCACAAAACGCGGGGGGCCCAGGAGCACTGAAGCTTTCTTT. It translates to CATKRGGPRSTEAFF.

This clone occurred a few times. V usage is TRBV25-1 and J usage is TRBJ2-1; 7 bases fit TRBD2. From germline, CDR1 is MGHDK and CDR2 SYGVNS. The CDR3 spans 15 residues. V was clipped by 5 bases and J by 4 bases; unmatched bases: 8. CDR3: CASSKPSGYYNEQFF. The CDR3, as DNA: TGTGCCAGCAGTAAGCCTAGCGGTTATTACAATGAGCAGTTCTTC.

This clone was picked up one time. The chain joins TRBV19 to TRBJ2-2, with TRBD1 identical over 7 bases. CDR3 length: 15 residues. V shed 7 bases, J shed 4 bases, and the junction held 9 bases outside the gene matches. Germline values: CDR1 LNHDA, CDR2 SQIVND (reference sequence). CDR3 sequence: CASKDRPFFTGELFF. Here the CDR3 DNA reads TGTGCCAGTAAGGACAGGCCATTTTTCACCGGGGAGCTGTTTTTT.

The genes are TRBV7-3 and TRBJ2-1; 13 nucleotides align to TRBD2. This CDR3 is 16 amino acids long. The V segment lost 5 bases and the J segment 9 bases; nucleotides outside the gene matches: 10. Germline V gives CDR1 SGHTA, CDR2 FQGTGA. The CDR3 sequence is CASSASGLAGTGEQFF. The CDR3 DNA follows: TGTGCCAGCAGCGCCTCGGGACTAGCGGGAACCGGTGAGCAGTTCTTC. The entire variable domain, with the rest obtained from reference TRBV7-3 and TRBJ2-1, is as follows: GAGVSQTPSNKVTEKGKYVELRCDPISGHTALYWYRQSLGQGPEFLIYFQGTGAADDSGLPNDRFFAVRPEGSVSTLKIQRTERGDSAVYLCASSASGLAGTGEQFFGPGTRLTVL.

The chain links TRBV5-6 to TRBJ1-2; 9 positions match TRBD1. The CDR3 is 17 residues long. Germline V gene data show CDR1 as SGHDT and CDR2 as YYEEEE. The trim removed 4 bases at V and 7 bases at J, leaving 17 bases unmatched. The CDR3 is CASSPGHRGRQRFGYTF. CDR3 DNA: TGTGCCAGCAGCCCCGGACACAGGGGGCGTCAGAGGTTTGGCTACACCTTC. The full variable domain, its missing parts supplied by reference TRBV5-6 and TRBJ1-2, is DAGVTQSPTHLIKTRGQQVTLRCSPKSGHDTVSWYQQALGQGPQFIFQYYEEEERQRGNFPDRFSGHQFPNYSSELNVNALLLGDSALYLCASSPGHRGRQRFGYTFGSGTRLTVV.

The V and J genes are TRBV10-3 and TRBJ2-3; D unresolved. The ends were cut back, 6 bases at V and 2 bases at J, with 9 bases in the middle. This CDR3 has 13 residues. CDR1 and CDR2 from the germline V gene are ENHRY and SYGVKD. CDR3 in DNA: TGTGCCATCAGGATCGGTTTCACAGATACGCAGTATTTT. Encoded protein: CAIRIGFTDTQYF.

The chain recombines TRBV5-1 with TRBJ2-3; TRBD2 matches 10 bases. Per the germline V gene, CDR1 is SGHRS and CDR2 is YFSETQ. Losses at the gene ends were 0 bases for V and 2 bases for J; bases not matched to a gene: 6. The CDR3 is 17 amino acids. The CDR3 DNA follows: TGCGCCAGCAGCTTGGCGGTGAGCGGGGGGGCCACAGATACGCAGTATTTT. It encodes CASSLAVSGGATDTQYF.

This chain links TRBV4-1 with TRBJ2-1; 12 bases fit TRBD2. Germline CDR1 is MGHRA and CDR2 is YSYEKL. Germline trimming cut 1 base from V and 4 bases from J; bases unmatched to any gene: 5. This CDR3 is 17 amino acids long. The CDR3 DNA reads TGCGCCAGCAGCCAAGGCCGACTAGCGGGGGTGTACAATGAGCAGTTCTTC. It yields the protein CASSQGRLAGVYNEQFF.

The chain uses TRBV6-5 and TRBJ2-7, with 7 bases fitting TRBD1. Germline CDR1 reads MNHEY; CDR2 reads SVGAGI. V shed 2 bases, J shed 3 bases, and the junction held 4 bases outside the gene matches. This CDR3 has 14 amino acids. This chain's CDR3 is CASSYGTEYYEQYF. For the CDR3, the DNA is TGTGCCAGCAGTTACGGGACAGAGTACTACGAGCAGTACTTC.

CDR3 nucleotides: TGTGCCAGCAGCCCCGCGGGTAGCGGGGAGACCTACGAGCAGTACTTC. As protein: CASSPAGSGETYEQYF. This chain uses TRBV7-6 with TRBJ2-7; 8 bases are shared with TRBD2. The germline V gene encodes CDR1 SGHVS and CDR2 FNYEAQ. The trim removed 5 bases at V and 2 bases at J, leaving 11 bases unmatched. The CDR3 extends over 16 amino acids.

The V gene is TRBV15, the J gene TRBJ2-7, with D possibly being TRBD2 (5 bases). V was shortened by 0 bases and J by 3 bases, with 15 bases between the two germline ends. This CDR3 is built from 16 residues. Germline V CDR1 and CDR2: LNHNV, YYDKDF (reference sequence). The CDR3: CATSRDRWGERYEQYF. CDR3 coding DNA: TGTGCCACCAGCAGAGACCGATGGGGAGAGCGCTACGAGCAGTACTTC.

V usage is TRBV2 and J usage is TRBJ2-7; TRBD2 agrees at 7 bases. CDR3 length: 13 amino acids. Trimming took 5 bases from V and 2 from J; bases not matched to a gene: 3. Germline CDR1 reads SNHLY; CDR2 reads FYNNEI. The DNA for the CDR3 is TGTGCCAGCAGTAGCGGGGCAACCTACGAGCAGTACTTC. It yields the protein CASSSGATYEQYF.

J is TRBJ2-3 and V is TRBV11-1; 8 bases agree with TRBD2. Germline-derived CDR1 and CDR2 are SGHAT and FQDESV (reference sequence). The CDR3 totals 19 residues. V lost 3 bases to trimming and J lost 2 bases; unmatched junction nucleotides: 16. CDR3 DNA sequence: TGTGCCAGCAGCTTGATCGCACCGAGCGGGGGTCACAACACAGATACGCAGTATTTT. Translation: CASSLIAPSGGHNTDTQYF.

The chain joins TRBV2 to TRBJ1-2, with D possibly TRBD1 on 6 matching bases. Deletions cut 8 bases from V and 5 bases from J, with 18 bases between. The CDR3 loop spans 14 amino acids. Germline assignment: CDR1 SNHLY and CDR2 FYNNEI. In nucleotides, the CDR3 is TGTGCCAGCTCGAGGGGGTCGAGCCCATATGGCTACACCTTC. Amino acids: CASSRGSSPYGYTF.

The DNA of the CDR3 is TGCGCCAGCAGCTTGGCCGATCATCCAGGGGTCAATGGCTACACCTTC. As protein: CASSLADHPGVNGYTF. The V and J genes are TRBV5-1 and TRBJ1-2; D perhaps matches TRBD1 (6 bases). Trimming pared 0 bases from V and 6 bases from J, leaving 18 bases between. The germline V gene encodes CDR1 SGHRS and CDR2 YFSETQ. The CDR3 covers 16 residues.

As for this clone: The same CDR3 is also encoded by other DNA sequences in this sample. This rearrangement joins TRBV19 to TRBJ1-1, with D hard to call. This CDR3 is built from 12 residues. Trimming left V 4 bases short and J 1 base short, with 4 bases between. Germline CDR1 LNHDA, CDR2 SQIVND (reference sequence). As DNA, the CDR3 is TGTGCCAGTAGTAGAGGGAACACTGAAGCTTTCTTT. As protein: CASSRGNTEAFF. The full variable domain, with the rest looked up from reference TRBV19 and TRBJ1-1, is DGGITQSPKYLFRKEGQNVTLSCEQNLNHDAMYWYRQDPGQGLRLIYYSQIVNDFQKGDIAEGYSVSREKKESFPLTVTSAQKNPTAFYLCASSRGNTEAFFGQGTRLTVV.

The table lists this clone with a few counts. V is TRBV6-1 and J is TRBJ1-5; TRBD1 matches 9 bases. Per the germline V gene, CDR1 is MNHNS and CDR2 is SASEGT. V lost 1 base and J lost 4; bases outside the gene matches: 5. The CDR3 is 16 residues long. The CDR3, as DNA: TGTGCCAGCAGTGAAGTTACGGGACAGGGTAATCAGCCCCAGCATTTT. Translation: CASSEVTGQGNQPQHF.

This clone has a handful of counts. The genes are TRBV25-1 and TRBJ1-1; 7 bases match TRBD1. Germline V lookup: CDR1 MGHDK, CDR2 SYGVNS. J was trimmed by 5 bases and V by 3 bases; bases with no gene match: 12. The CDR3 runs to 16 residues. The CDR3 DNA reads TGTGCCAGCAGTGATCTAGTCAGGGGGAGGCCGACTGAAGCTTTCTTT. As protein: CASSDLVRGRPTEAFF. Based on the CDR3 plus reference TRBV25-1 and TRBJ1-1, the full variable domain is EADIYQTPRYLVIGTGKKITLECSQTMGHDKMYWYQQDPGMELHLIHYSYGVNSTEKGDLSSESTVSRIRTEHFPLTLESARPSHTSQYLCASSDLVRGRPTEAFFGQGTRLTVV.

This rearrangement joins TRBV28 to TRBJ2-7, with D tentatively TRBD1 (6 bases). From germline, CDR1 is MDHEN and CDR2 SYDVKM. V was pared by 8 bases and J by 6 bases, with 14 bases between. This CDR3 comprises 12 residues. The CDR3 loop is CASLGQGIEQYF. The CDR3 DNA reads TGTGCCAGCCTCGGGCAGGGGATCGAGCAGTACTTC.

The genes are TRBV7-3 and TRBJ2-1; 12 bases are shared with TRBD2. This CDR3 is built from 15 residues. After removal of 5 bases from V and 2 bases from J, the junction contained 1 base not matched to a gene. CDR1 is SGHTA and CDR2 is FQGTGA in the germline V gene. The CDR3 protein is CASSPSGGAYNEQFF. The CDR3 DNA follows: TGTGCCAGCAGCCCTAGCGGGGGGGCCTACAATGAGCAGTTCTTC.

This clone was observed a handful of times. This sequence joins TRBV4-2 and TRBJ2-1, with 11 bases that match TRBD2. Trimming cost V 4 bases and J 4 bases; bases outside gene matches: 3. Germline CDR1 and CDR2: LGHNA and YNFKEQ. The CDR3 totals 15 residues. CDR3 amino acids: CASSPRTSGYNEQFF. DNA for the CDR3: TGTGCCAGCAGCCCCAGGACTAGCGGGTACAATGAGCAGTTCTTC.